This TCR beta chain comes out of a study of T cells after yellow fever vaccination. It was through 5'RACE template switching that TCR cDNA was made, with a universal primer site and UMIs added. TCRdb analysed the 5' RACE reads with MiXCR anew, one entry per CDR3 protein. Of 600,000 to 750,000 distinct CDR3 sequences detected, about 12% appear once; the ten largest clones hold about 15%. The study, taken as a whole, reports: FACS-sorted repertoires could harbor abundant contaminating bulk-population clonotypes. Across the CD4 and CD8 compartments, a small share of clonotypes was present in both. Subsequent to the booster, the majority of primary-vaccination clones reappeared (roughly 95% CD4, 88% CD8).

About this clonotype: Its antigen remains unidentified.

Germline CDR1 reads MNHEY; CDR2 reads SMNVEV (reference sequence). The CDR3 is made up of 16 amino acids. With 4 bases clipped from V and 0 bases from J, the junction kept 7 bases outside the gene matches. The rearrangement links TRBV27 to TRBJ1-1; 8 nucleotides line up with TRBD1. The sample was PBMCs, taken on the day of the yellow fever booster vaccination. The TCR sequence derives from a man aged 30 to 45 who received the YFV17D yellow fever vaccine. CDR3 DNA: TGTGCCAGCAGTTCGATAAGGACAGGGTTGAACACTGAAGCTTTCTTT. Its protein is CASSSIRTGLNTEAFF.